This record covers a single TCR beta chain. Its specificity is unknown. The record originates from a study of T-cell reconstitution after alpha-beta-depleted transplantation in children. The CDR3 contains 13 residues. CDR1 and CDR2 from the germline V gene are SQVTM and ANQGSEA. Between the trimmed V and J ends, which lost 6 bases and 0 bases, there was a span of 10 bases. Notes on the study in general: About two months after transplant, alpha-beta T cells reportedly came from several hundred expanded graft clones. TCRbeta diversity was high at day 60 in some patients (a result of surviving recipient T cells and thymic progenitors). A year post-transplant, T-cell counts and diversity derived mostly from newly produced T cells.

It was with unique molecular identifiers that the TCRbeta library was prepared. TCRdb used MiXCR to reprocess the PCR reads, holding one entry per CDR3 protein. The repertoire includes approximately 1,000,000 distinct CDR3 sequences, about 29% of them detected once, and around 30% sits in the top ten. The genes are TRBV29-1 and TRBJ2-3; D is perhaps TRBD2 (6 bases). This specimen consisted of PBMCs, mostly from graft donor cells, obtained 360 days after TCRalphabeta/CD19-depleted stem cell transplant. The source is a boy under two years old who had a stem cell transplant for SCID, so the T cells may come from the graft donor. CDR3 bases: TGCAGCGTCACGGGGACTAGCACAGATACGCAGTATTTT. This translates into CSVTGTSTDTQYF.